This TCR beta chain stems from a study of HIV-infected children after antiretroviral therapy interruption. This clonotype has ten or more counts. No antigen is known for it. The V segment lost 2 bases and the J segment 3 bases; nucleotides outside the gene matches: 5. Germline CDR1 is MNHEY and CDR2 is SVGAGI. This CDR3 contains 15 residues. Unique molecular identifiers were included in an RNA-based 3' RACE TCR library. Each CDR3 protein is one row after TCRdb ran MiXCR on the 3' RACE reads. The sample has about 15,000 distinct CDR3 sequences; about 3.4% are singletons. Regarding treatment: PENTA 11 planned treatment interruption arm or continuous ART arm. Broader study findings: Naive CD4+ CDR3 sharing between time points fell after interruption began.

The chain recombines TRBV6-5 with TRBJ2-5; 8 positions agree with TRBD1. The input for sequencing was CD45RO+ CD8+ T cells from PBMCs, pooled from several time points, taken from a donor given antiretroviral therapy, either interrupted or continuous. Subset reported: memory CD8+ CD45RO+ CD45RA- T cells. The source of this sequence is a pool of human donors with HIV. The CDR3: CASSYTMDREETQYF. In DNA form, the CDR3 reads TGTGCCAGCAGTTACACGATGGACAGGGAAGAGACCCAGTACTTC.